A selection of T cell receptor beta chains follows, all from one sample in a study of CD8+ T cells in alopecia areata. Method: immunoSEQ multiplex PCR; TCRdb's copy keeps in-frame clones and lacks some. The sample holds about 42,000 clones, approximately 65% seen once. This material consisted of CD8+ T cells sorted from blood, taken at week 4, from a patient treated with tofacitinib. The origin of the receptors is a human donor with alopecia areata. The CDR3 runs from the conserved cysteine through the conserved F or W. The D gene is left open where the match is weak. Clone size is not always given. Where it is, it says once, few, many or a class for expanded clones.

cdr3_length,j_call,v_call,d_call,clone_size,cdr3_nt,cdr3_aa
14,TRBJ2-2,TRBV25-1,-,-,TGTGCCAGCAGTTGGGGGGCAAACACCGGGGAGCTGTTTTTT,CASSWGANTGELFF
16,TRBJ2-7,TRBV4-3,TRBD1,few,TGCGCCAGCAGCCAAGATAGGACAGGCATATACTACGAGCAGTACTTC,CASSQDRTGIYYEQYF
18,TRBJ2-7,TRBV13,TRBD1,-,TGTGCCAGCAGCTTGAGGTTGATACCGGGACAGGGGGCTTTCGAGCAGTACTTC,CASSLRLIPGQGAFEQYF
14,TRBJ2-7,TRBV7-6,-,-,TGTGCCAGCAGCTTAGAGGGGGTCCAGGACGAGCAGTACTTC,CASSLEGVQDEQYF
20,TRBJ2-1,TRBV4-1,TRBD1,once,TGCGCCAGCAGCCAAGGTCGTCGAACCTCAGACAGGGGGTACTACAATGAGCAGTTCTTC,CASSQGRRTSDRGYYNEQFF
14,TRBJ2-7,TRBV29-1,TRBD1,-,TGCAGCGCAACGGACAGGGCAAGCTCCTACGAGCAGTACTTC,CSATDRASSYEQYF
14,TRBJ1-5,TRBV19,-,-,TGTGCCAGTAGTCTTGGGCCGGGCAATCAGCCCCAGCATTTT,CASSLGPGNQPQHF
16,TRBJ1-5,TRBV7-2,TRBD1,-,TGTGCCAGCAGCGTATTAGGACAGGGGACGTCTCAGCCCCAGCATTTT,CASSVLGQGTSQPQHF
15,TRBJ1-6,TRBV5-6,-,-,TGTGCCAGCAGCACGCTGACAGGCTTACATTCACCCCTCCACTTT,CASSTLTGLHSPLHF
10,TRBJ1-1,TRBV29-1,-,few,TGCAGCGTTGTGCGGGGTGAAGCTTTCTTT,CSVVRGEAFF
14,TRBJ2-7,TRBV29-1,-,-,TGCAGCGTTGAAGTAAGGGGCAACTCCTACGAGCAGTACTTC,CSVEVRGNSYEQYF
12,TRBJ1-1,TRBV10-3,-,few,TGTGCCACCTGGCCAGAGACGACTGAAGCTTTCTTT,CATWPETTEAFF
13,TRBJ2-7,TRBV30,-,few,TGTGCCTGGAGTTTGGGGACGACCTACGAGCAGTACTTC,CAWSLGTTYEQYF
10,TRBJ1-1,TRBV29-1,-,-,TGCAGCGTTGAAGCAACTGAAGCTTTCTTT,CSVEATEAFF
14,TRBJ1-5,TRBV7-9,TRBD1,few,TGTGCCAGCAGCTCGGGACAGGGGATAGGGCCCCAGCATTTT,CASSSGQGIGPQHF
14,TRBJ1-1,TRBV29-1,-,-,TGCAGCGTTGACTCCCGAAAGAACGGCCCCGGCGCTTTCTTT,CSVDSRKNGPGAFF
14,TRBJ1-1,TRBV29-1,-,-,TGCAGCGCCGACTCAGACGTTGGAGACACTGAAGCTTTCTTT,CSADSDVGDTEAFF
14,TRBJ1-1,TRBV4-3,-,-,TGCGCCAGCAGCCAAGCCCTAGGGGGTGCTGAAGCTTTCTTT,CASSQALGGAEAFF
16,TRBJ1-5,TRBV7-6,TRBD1,once,TGTGCCAGCAGCCCTGGACAGGGCGATAGCAATCAGCCCCAGCATTTT,CASSPGQGDSNQPQHF
15,TRBJ2-7,TRBV4-3,TRBD2,few,TGCGCCAGCAGCCTGTCTTGGGGGGGAGCCTACGAGCAGTACTTC,CASSLSWGGAYEQYF
16,TRBJ2-1,TRBV29-1,TRBD1,-,TGCAGCGTTGAGTTAACAGGGGGCGGGATGGACAATGAGCAGTTCTTC,CSVELTGGGMDNEQFF
15,TRBJ2-1,TRBV7-2,TRBD2,-,TGTGCCAGCAGCTTCGGTAGCGGGGGGGCGAATGAGCAGTTCTTC,CASSFGSGGANEQFF
13,TRBJ2-5,TRBV29-1,-,-,TGCAGCTCCAATGACGGGGGACAAGAGACCCAGTACTTC,CSSNDGGQETQYF
12,TRBJ1-5,TRBV19,-,-,TGTGCCAGTAGTACCCTAAATCAGCCCCAGCATTTT,CASSTLNQPQHF
13,TRBJ2-7,TRBV30,-,-,TGTGCCTGGAGTGTCGCCACGAGGTCCGAGCAGTACTTC,CAWSVATRSEQYF
16,TRBJ2-5,TRBV4-1,TRBD1,-,TGCGCCAGCAGCCCACAGGACAGGGGCGAACAAGAGACCCAGTACTTC,CASSPQDRGEQETQYF
12,TRBJ2-1,TRBV7-8,-,-,TGTGCCAGCAGCTTAGCTCCCAATGAGCAGTTCTTC,CASSLAPNEQFF
15,TRBJ2-5,TRBV6-5,TRBD2,-,TGTGCCAGCACGGTATCGGGGGGACTCCAAGAGACCCAGTACTTC,CASTVSGGLQETQYF
16,TRBJ1-1,TRBV6-6,-,once,TGTGCCAGCAGTTACCCCGTGGGCAGCTCGAACACTGAAGCTTTCTTT,CASSYPVGSSNTEAFF
15,TRBJ2-4,TRBV18,-,-,TGTGCCAGCTCACCGTCAGGGGAAGGCAAAAACATTCAGTACTTC,CASSPSGEGKNIQYF
12,TRBJ1-1,TRBV6-6,-,-,TGTGCCAGCAGTTCCGCGCACACTGAAGCTTTCTTT,CASSSAHTEAFF
19,TRBJ2-3,TRBV28,TRBD2,-,TGTGCCAGCAGTTTACTCATAGGGCTAGCGGGGTTCGACACAGATACGCAGTATTTT,CASSLLIGLAGFDTDTQYF
14,TRBJ1-5,TRBV5-6,-,-,TGTGCCAGCAGCTTGGCACAGGACAATCAGCCCCAGCATTTT,CASSLAQDNQPQHF
13,TRBJ2-5,TRBV11-2,-,few,TGTGCCAGCAGCTCCGGCAGAGAAGAGACCCAGTACTTC,CASSSGREETQYF
16,TRBJ2-1,TRBV15,TRBD1,-,TGTGCCACCAGCGGAGGACAGGCTAGCTCCTACAATGAGCAGTTCTTC,CATSGGQASSYNEQFF
12,TRBJ2-1,TRBV30,-,-,TGTGCCTGGAGTGTATCCCCGAATGAGCAGTTCTTC,CAWSVSPNEQFF
12,TRBJ2-1,TRBV27,-,-,TGTGCCAGCAGTTCGGGACTTTTATCGCAGTTCTTC,CASSSGLLSQFF
15,TRBJ2-3,TRBV6-4,TRBD2,medium-sized,TGTGCCAGCAGTGAGGGGACTAGCGGAACAGATACGCAGTATTTT,CASSEGTSGTDTQYF
16,TRBJ1-6,TRBV4-3,-,-,TGCGCCAGCAGCCCATCTTGGACCGACCGGCGGTCACCCCTCCACTTT,CASSPSWTDRRSPLHF
13,TRBJ2-1,TRBV29-1,-,-,TGCAGCGTTGAGGGGGGACAGTACAATGAGCAGTTCTTC,CSVEGGQYNEQFF
16,TRBJ2-1,TRBV27,TRBD2,-,TGTGCCAGCAGTCTAAGTCTAGCGGGGATTTACAATGAGCAGTTCTTC,CASSLSLAGIYNEQFF
12,TRBJ2-1,TRBV27,-,-,TGTGCCAGCAGTTCACGGTTCGATGAGCAGTTCTTC,CASSSRFDEQFF
13,TRBJ2-1,TRBV29-1,-,-,TGCAGCGTTTTAGGGGGGGAGGAAAATGAGCAGTTCTTC,CSVLGGEENEQFF
13,TRBJ2-7,TRBV10-3,TRBD1,-,TGTGCTATCAGGGGACAGGATGCCTACGAGCAGTACTTC,CAIRGQDAYEQYF
14,TRBJ1-1,TRBV14,-,few,TGTGCCAGCAGCCAAAGGGGAGGATGGGGTGAAGCTTTCTTT,CASSQRGGWGEAFF
16,TRBJ1-2,TRBV6-5,-,-,TGTGCCAGCAGTTCCTCTGTTGGAGGGGGATTCTATGGCTACACCTTC,CASSSSVGGGFYGYTF
13,TRBJ1-4,TRBV7-9,TRBD1,-,TGTGCCAGCACACAGGGGAGGAGGGAAAAACTGTTTTTT,CASTQGRREKLFF
13,TRBJ1-6,TRBV6-5,-,-,TGTGCCAGCAAGGGGACTTTGAATTCACCCCTCCACTTT,CASKGTLNSPLHF
15,TRBJ2-1,TRBV15,-,-,TGTGCCACCAGCAGCAAGGGGAGCTCCTACAATGAGCAGTTCTTC,CATSSKGSSYNEQFF
14,TRBJ1-2,TRBV29-1,-,-,TGCAGCGTTGAAGATCAGGCTACACCGGATGGCTACACCTTC,CSVEDQATPDGYTF
12,TRBJ1-1,TRBV5-6,-,-,TGTGCCAGCAGCTTAGGGAGGACTGAAGCTTTCTTT,CASSLGRTEAFF
17,TRBJ1-5,TRBV4-2,-,-,TGTGCCAGCAGCCAAGACGGGGGACTAACTAGCAATCAGCCCCAGCATTTT,CASSQDGGLTSNQPQHF
12,TRBJ2-1,TRBV19,-,few,TGTGCCAGTAGTATCACAGGGTACGAGCAGTTCTTC,CASSITGYEQFF
12,TRBJ1-1,TRBV6-1,-,-,TGTGCCAGCAGTCGGCCGAACACTGAAGCTTTCTTT,CASSRPNTEAFF
17,TRBJ2-2,TRBV5-6,-,few,TGTGCCAGCAGCTCGTTCTTCGCGCACCCGAACACCGGGGAGCTGTTTTTT,CASSSFFAHPNTGELFF
15,TRBJ2-3,TRBV27,TRBD2,few,TGTGCCAGCAGTTTTTCCCTAGCGGGCCCGGATACGCAGTATTTT,CASSFSLAGPDTQYF